These 17 T cell receptor beta chains originate from one sample sequenced in a study of metastatic and nonmetastatic thyroid tumors. Until they underwent thyroid surgery, no patient had received any treatment. TCRdb reanalyzed the PCR reads with MiXCR. This sample carries 20,000 to 30,000 clones, just under 15% of them seen once, and the ten largest clones take about 3.6%. The sample was blood. The receptors stem from a female donor with papillary thyroid cancer or a benign thyroid nodule (not recorded which). Some clones in this sample may be carry-over from other donors' samples.

This clone showed up many times. The rearrangement uses TRBV2 and TRBJ2-2, with a tentative D call TRBD2 (5 bases). The V and J ends lost 1 base and 7 bases respectively, with 10 bases between them. The CDR3 totals 14 residues. From germline, CDR1 is SNHLY and CDR2 FYNNEI. The CDR3, as DNA: TGTGCCAGCAGTGAAGGGGAGATGGTCGGGGAGCTGTTTTTT. It translates to CASSEGEMVGELFF.

By frequency in the sample, this clone is medium-sized (0.01 to 0.1%). V gene TRBV11-2 combines with J gene TRBJ2-7; TRBD1 matches 7 bases. This CDR3 comprises 16 residues. Trimming removed 1 base from V and 1 base from J; junction bases left unmatched: 7. Germline V gene data show CDR1 as SGHAT and CDR2 as FQNNGV. CDR3 bases: TGTGCCAGCAGCTTAGTCTACGGGACAGCATCCTACGAGCAGTACTTC. It encodes CASSLVYGTASYEQYF.

To note about this clone: The conserved closing phenylalanine or tryptophan is absent in this CDR3, likely reflecting a read error. The genes are TRBV27 and TRBJ1-1; D gene ambiguous. The length of the CDR3 is 13 residues. The V end was cut by 3 bases, the J end by 8 bases, with 13 bases between. Germline V gene lookup returns CDR1 MNHEY and CDR2 SMNVEV (reference sequence). The CDR3 DNA is TGTGCCAGCAGTTTGTCGAAAGGGCTGGAAGCTTTCCTT. It specifies CASSLSKGLEAFL.

This chain joins TRBV9 and TRBJ2-7; D possibly matches TRBD1 or TRBD2 (6 bases each). With 5 bases removed from V and 6 bases from J, the gap between germline ends came to 15 bases. The V gene's germline CDR1 is SGDLS and CDR2 YYNGEE. The CDR3 covers 13 residues. Here the CDR3 DNA reads TGTGCCAGCAGAAGTGGAGAGGGGGGCGAGCAGTACTTC. Its translation: CASRSGEGGEQYF.

This clone has a count of ten or more. The V call is TRBV2, the J call TRBJ2-2, with D tentatively TRBD1 (6 bases). The CDR3 contains 14 residues. The V gene's germline CDR1 is SNHLY and CDR2 FYNNEI. V was shortened by 4 bases and J by 7 bases, with 13 bases between the two germline ends. The CDR3 sequence: CASSVFQGIGELFF. DNA for the CDR3: TGTGCCAGCAGTGTTTTCCAGGGGATCGGGGAGCTGTTTTTT.

This clone showed up many times. This rearrangement joins TRBV4-1 to TRBJ1-4; no definite D call. The CDR3 covers 14 residues. Deletions cut 6 bases from V and 8 bases from J, with 16 bases between. Germline lookup yields CDR1 MGHRA and CDR2 YSYEKL. The CDR3 spells CASRVGGFEEKLFF. In DNA, the CDR3 is TGCGCCAGCAGAGTGGGTGGGTTCGAGGAAAAACTGTTTTTT.

The chain has TRBV2 and TRBJ2-3; TRBD2 matches at 7 bases. The V gene's germline CDR1 is SNHLY and CDR2 FYNNEI. The CDR3 consists of 15 residues. Trimming at V came to 8 bases and at J to 3 bases, leaving 11 bases not matched to a gene. CDR3 loop: CASGPAGARTDTQYF. The CDR3 coding sequence is TGTGCCAGCGGACCCGCGGGAGCTAGAACAGATACGCAGTATTTT.

At least ten counts were recorded for this clone. The chain carries TRBV6-6 and TRBJ1-1; D remains unclear. Germline values: CDR1 MNHNY, CDR2 SVGAGI (reference sequence). This CDR3 region has 13 residues. Trimming removed 0 bases at V and 3 bases at J, with 5 bases between. DNA for the CDR3: TGTGCCAGCAGTTACTCGACGTACACTGAAGCTTTCTTT. It encodes CASSYSTYTEAFF.

The V and J genes are TRBV7-9 and TRBJ2-7; no reliable D call. Germline V lookup: CDR1 SEHNR, CDR2 FQNEAQ (reference sequence). The CDR3 covers 13 residues. Deletions cut 3 bases from V and 4 bases from J, with 10 bases between. CDR3 protein: CASSFTSSYEQYF. CDR3 nucleotides: TGTGCCAGCAGCTTTACCAGTTCTTACGAGCAGTACTTC. The variable domain in full, completed from reference TRBV7-9 and TRBJ2-7, reads DTGVSQNPRHKITKRGQNVTFRCDPISEHNRLYWYRQTLGQGPEFLTYFQNEAQLEKSRLLSDRFSAERPKGSFSTLEIQRTEQGDSAMYLCASSFTSSYEQYFGPGTRLTVT.

This clone was found many times. A clone one base away is much larger, so this may be a read error. This sequence joins TRBV11-3 and TRBJ1-2; 8 bases map to TRBD1. Germline V lookup: CDR1 SGHNT, CDR2 YENEEA. The CDR3 runs to 16 residues. The CDR3, as DNA: TGTGCCAGCGGCTTAGATATAAGGACAGGGACCTATGGCTACACCTTC. Protein: CASGLDIRTGTYGYTF. Together with reference TRBV11-3 and TRBJ1-2, the CDR3 gives the full variable domain: EAGVVQSPRYKIIEKKQPVAFWCNPISGHNTLYWYLQNLGQGPELLIRYENEEAVDDSQLPKDRFSAERLKGVDSTLKIQPAELGDSAVYLCASGLDIRTGTYGYTFGSGTRLTVV.

There are many counts of this clone. The chain links TRBV28 to TRBJ2-3; D is uncertain. Germline CDR1 and CDR2: MDHEN and SYDVKM. The length of the CDR3 is 14 residues. Trimming removed 5 bases at V and 2 bases at J, with 11 bases between. CDR3 bases: TGTGCCAGCAGTGTCGGACCTAACACAGATACGCAGTATTTT. This sequence encodes CASSVGPNTDTQYF.

Notes on this clone: This clone may be a read error of a much larger clone one base away. The chain combines TRBV14 with TRBJ2-3; D gene ambiguous. Germline-derived CDR1 and CDR2 are SGHDN and FVKESK. The length of the CDR3 is 16 residues. CDR3 coding DNA: TGTGCCAACAGCCAAGTGGCGAGACCATTCATAGATACGCAGTATTTT. It yields the protein CANSQVARPFIDTQYF.

This clone has ten or more counts. The chain couples TRBV6-1 to TRBJ1-1, with D perhaps matching TRBD1 (5 bases). V was clipped by 2 bases and J by 1 base, with 8 bases between them. Per the germline V gene, CDR1 is MNHNS and CDR2 is SASEGT. This CDR3 is built from 14 residues. The CDR3 loop is CASSELGGNTEAFF. The CDR3 coding sequence is TGTGCCAGCAGTGAATTGGGGGGGAACACTGAAGCTTTCTTT.

This clone was seen more than once but under ten times. The chain employs TRBV12-3 or TRBV12-4 and TRBJ1-2, with D perhaps TRBD1 (5 bases). The CDR3 is 14 amino acids. The V and J ends lost 7 bases and 8 bases respectively, with 20 bases between them. The CDR3 sequence is CASTFGGFVGGYTF. CDR3 nucleotide sequence: TGTGCCAGCACCTTCGGGGGATTTGTGGGGGGCTACACCTTC.

This clone was found many times. Within the sample, other DNA sequences also encode this same CDR3. V is TRBV29-1 and J is TRBJ2-7, with D hard to call. The CDR3 is made up of 12 amino acids. CDR1 is SQVTM, CDR2 ANQGSEA, per germline. Trimming took off 1 base at V and 3 bases at J, with 7 bases between the two ends. DNA of the CDR3: TGCAGCGTTGAAGTGAGCAGCTACGAGCAGTACTTC. It encodes CSVEVSSYEQYF.

CDR3 sequence: CASSPGTFTYEQYF. CDR3 DNA sequence: TGTGCCAGCAGTCCGGGGACATTCACCTACGAGCAGTACTTC. The V gene is TRBV27, the J gene TRBJ2-7, with TRBD1 as a possible D gene (6 bases). The CDR3 length is 14 residues. CDR1 and CDR2 from the germline V gene are MNHEY and SMNVEV (reference sequence). V was cut by 5 bases and J by 2 bases, with 13 bases left in between.

This clone was observed many times. The chain recombines TRBV14 with TRBJ2-7, with 9 bases aligning to TRBD1. Germline V gene data show CDR1 as SGHDN and CDR2 as FVKESK. CDR3 length equals 14 residues. The trim removed 4 bases at V and 2 bases at J, leaving 3 bases unmatched. The CDR3 is CASSLGQGPYEQYF. The CDR3 DNA is TGTGCCAGCAGCCTGGGACAGGGCCCCTACGAGCAGTACTTC.